Below, 10 T cell receptor beta chains from the same sample are listed, as sequenced in a study of blood T cells in healthy people across ages. A second PCR, run for about 7 to 11 cycles, used a sample-barcoded 5' primer plus a J-beta primer mix. MiXCR, applied by TCRdb to the 5' RACE reads, yields one record per CDR3 protein. The sample lists 800,000 to 900,000 distinct CDR3 sequences, approximately 59% occurring once. Material: blood. Receptor source: a man younger than 45 in good health.

The J gene is TRBJ2-1, the V gene TRBV9; 11 nucleotides line up with TRBD1. The CDR3 runs to 16 residues. Germline loops: CDR1 SGDLS, CDR2 YYNGEE. Trimming at V came to 4 bases and at J to 5 bases, leaving 8 bases not matched to a gene. CDR3 DNA: TGTGCCAGCAGCCCGATTGGGGGACAGGGGGACAATGAGCAGTTCTTC. Translated: CASSPIGGQGDNEQFF.

This clonotype was seen a handful of times. The chain carries TRBV10-3 and TRBJ2-1, with TRBD1 identical over 7 bases. Losses at the gene ends were 1 base for V and 10 bases for J; bases not matched to a gene: 7. The CDR3 extends over 14 amino acids. The germline gives CDR1 ENHRY, CDR2 SYGVKD. CDR3 coding DNA: TGTGCCATCAGTGAGTACGAGGGGGCCGAGGAGCAGTTCTTC. It encodes CAISEYEGAEEQFF.

V usage is TRBV6-5 and J usage is TRBJ1-2; no firm D call. The germline V gene encodes CDR1 MNHEY and CDR2 SVGAGI. The CDR3 contains 16 residues. The germline V and J ends were trimmed by 2 bases and 3 bases, with 16 bases remaining between them. Here the CDR3 reads CASSYARGDRDYGYTF. As DNA, the CDR3 is TGTGCCAGCAGTTACGCACGTGGGGATCGTGACTATGGCTACACCTTC.

The chain uses TRBV12-3 or TRBV12-4 and TRBJ2-7; weak D call: TRBD1 (6 bases). CDR3 length: 14 residues. V lost 6 bases, J lost 6 bases, and 18 bases lay in between. CDR3 protein: CASRPRDISGEQYF. The CDR3 DNA reads TGTGCCAGCAGGCCTAGGGACATCAGCGGCGAGCAGTACTTC.

The V gene is TRBV14, the J gene TRBJ2-5; unclear D gene. CDR1 SGHDN and CDR2 FVKESK come from the germline V gene. The ends were cut back, 2 bases at V and 4 bases at J, with 8 bases in the middle. This CDR3 is 13 amino acids long. CDR3: CASSQLLIETQYF. DNA for the CDR3: TGTGCCAGCAGCCAACTCTTGATAGAGACCCAGTACTTC.

This chain links TRBV7-2 with TRBJ2-7, with 8 bases that match TRBD2. The CDR3 runs 15 residues. Germline V CDR1 and CDR2: SGHTA, FQGNSA. The J segment lost 4 bases and the V segment lost 5 bases, leaving 10 bases of the junction unmatched. CDR3 residues: CASSPGLAQTYEQYF. The CDR3 bases are TGTGCCAGCAGCCCCGGACTAGCCCAGACGTACGAGCAGTACTTC. Supplemented by reference TRBV7-2 and TRBJ2-7, the full variable domain reads GAGVSQSPSNKVTEKGKDVELRCDPISGHTALYWYRQSLGQGLEFLIYFQGNSAPDKSGLPSDRFSAERTGGSVSTLTIQRTQQEDSAVYLCASSPGLAQTYEQYFGPGTRLTVT.

The DNA for the CDR3 is TGTGCCAGCAGTTTGGGGACAGGGCCTACCACAGATACGCAGTATTTT. Translated: CASSLGTGPTTDTQYF. This chain joins TRBV6-5 and TRBJ2-3, with 9 bases identical to TRBD1. Germline CDR1 reads MNHEY; CDR2 reads SVGAGI. V lost 4 bases and J lost 2; bases outside the gene matches: 7. CDR3 length equals 16 residues.

The sample holds a few counts of this clonotype. At one of its ends the junction is not consistent with the germline gene, which may arise from a read error. The chain is built from TRBV7-9 and TRBJ1-2; D remains unclear. Germline-derived CDR1 and CDR2 are SEHNR and FQNEAQ (reference sequence). The CDR3 length is 13 residues. The CDR3 DNA reads TGTGCCAGCAGTTTAGACCCTGGCTATGGCTACACCTTC. It translates to CASSLDPGYGYTF.

This chain joins TRBV20-1 and TRBJ2-3; D is unresolved. Trimming took 0 bases from V and 0 from J, leaving 10 bases between them. Germline CDR1 DFQATT, CDR2 SNEGSKA (reference sequence). The CDR3 length is 15 residues. The CDR3 is CSARDRVASTDTQYF. The CDR3 DNA reads as TGCAGTGCTAGAGATCGAGTGGCTAGCACAGATACGCAGTATTTT.

The rearrangement joins TRBV11-1 to TRBJ1-2; 11 bases map to TRBD1. The V and J ends lost 1 base and 6 bases, in that order; junction bases with no gene match: 7. Germline loops: CDR1 SGHAT, CDR2 FQDESV (reference sequence). The CDR3 contains 16 residues. CDR3 in DNA: TGTGCCAGCAGCTTAGACTGGACAGGGGGCAGTGATGGCTACACCTTC. Amino acid sequence: CASSLDWTGGSDGYTF. Filled out from reference TRBV11-1 and TRBJ1-2, the complete variable domain reads EAEVAQSPRYKITEKSQAVAFWCDPISGHATLYWYRQILGQGPELLVQFQDESVVDDSQLPKDRFSAERLKGVDSTLKIQPAELGDSAMYLCASSLDWTGGSDGYTFGSGTRLTVV.